Listed below are T cell receptor beta chains from one sample, sequenced in a study of patients and donors after allogeneic stem cell transplantation. TCRdb reprocessed the RT-PCR reads via MiXCR and lists one record per CDR3 protein. Of under 200,000 distinct CDR3 sequences listed, approximately 28% are singletons. Sequencing used blood, either unsorted or a sorted T cell fraction (not recorded which). Receptors were obtained from a human donor who was either an allogeneic HSCT recipient or a stem cell or donor lymphocyte infusion donor (not recorded which). It is not recorded whose cells these are; they may come from a transplant donor. The CDR3 runs from the conserved cysteine through the conserved F or W. The D gene is left open where the match is weak. Expanded clones are given a class, and other clones once, few, many or no size at all.

>-|-|TRBJ1-1|TRBV5-5
TGTGCCAGCAGAGCAGGCCCAGCTGAAGCTTTCTTT
CASRAGPAEAFF
>-|TRBD1|TRBJ2-2|TRBV7-2
TGTGCCAGCAGCTCGGGACAGGGGACCGGGGAGCTGTTTTTT
CASSSGQGTGELFF
>-|-|TRBJ2-3|TRBV14
TGTGCCAGCAGCCAAGCGTCAGACTCCGCCACAGATACGCAGTATTTT
CASSQASDSATDTQYF
>many|-|TRBJ1-1|TRBV21-1
TGTGCCATCCTAAACAGGGACACTGAAGCTTTCTTT
CAILNRDTEAFF
>few|-|TRBJ2-5|TRBV5-1
TGCGCCAGCAGCTCACAGGGTGGGGGGCAAGAGACCCAGTACTTC
CASSSQGGGQETQYF
>few|-|TRBJ1-4|TRBV7-8
TGTGCCAGCAGCTTAGCGGGAAATGAAAAACTGTTTTTT
CASSLAGNEKLFF
>-|-|TRBJ2-1|TRBV24-1
TGTGCCACCAGTGATCCCTCGTTAGAGCAGAAGGGCAATGAGCAGTTCTTC
CATSDPSLEQKGNEQFF
>many|TRBD1|TRBJ1-6|TRBV11-2
TGTGCCAGCAGCGCCCGGGACAGGGGTAGCTCACCCCTCCACTTT
CASSARDRGSSPLHF
>-|-|TRBJ2-7|TRBV28
TGTGCCAGCAGTCCGCAGACAGGCTGGTCCCACTACGAGCAGTACTTC
CASSPQTGWSHYEQYF
>few|-|TRBJ1-2|TRBV5-5
TGTGCCAGCAGCTGGACAGAAAATGGCTACACCTTC
CASSWTENGYTF
>many|-|TRBJ1-5|TRBV28
TGTGCCAGCAGTCCCCGAGCCGCTCGGGGATTCAGCAATCAGCCCCAGCATTTT
CASSPRAARGFSNQPQHF
>once|TRBD2|TRBJ2-7|TRBV7-9
TGTGCCAGCACGACTAGCGGGAGTTACGAGCAGTACTTC
CASTTSGSYEQYF
>many|-|TRBJ2-1|TRBV12-3/TRBV12-4
TGTGCCAGCAGTTTATCAAGGGGGGATGAGCAGTTCTTC
CASSLSRGDEQFF
>few|-|TRBJ2-1|TRBV25-1
TGTGCCAGCCGCGGGACTGAGCAGTTCTTC
CASRGTEQFF
>-|-|TRBJ1-5|TRBV16
TGTGCCAGCAGCCAATCAACAGATCAGCCCCAGCATTTT
CASSQSTDQPQHF
>few|-|TRBJ1-2|TRBV25-1
TGTGCCAGCACCCCCCAAACGGGAGATGGCTACACCTTC
CASTPQTGDGYTF
>few|-|TRBJ2-7|TRBV29-1
TGCAGCGTTGAAATGGATAGCGGTACGACCTACGAGCAGTACTTC
CSVEMDSGTTYEQYF
>-|-|TRBJ2-2|TRBV7-3
TGTGCCAGCAGCTTAAGCTTAGGCACCGGGGAGCTGTTTTTT
CASSLSLGTGELFF
>few|TRBD1|TRBJ1-4|TRBV20-1
TGCAGTGCTAGAGGACAGGGGGCAAGGGAAAAACTGTTTTTT
CSARGQGAREKLFF
>few|-|TRBJ2-1|TRBV5-6
TGTGCCAGCAGTTCGCGCCTCGGGAATGAGCAGTTCTTC
CASSSRLGNEQFF
>few|TRBD2|TRBJ2-2|TRBV5-1
TGCGCCAGCAGCCAGTACTCTAGCGGGAGTACGATCGGGGAGCTGTTTTTT
CASSQYSSGSTIGELFF
>few|TRBD1|TRBJ2-7|TRBV12-5
TGTGCTAGTGGTTTGACAGGGGGCTCCTACGAGCAGTACTTC
CASGLTGGSYEQYF
>-|-|TRBJ2-3|TRBV12-3/TRBV12-4
TGTGCCAGCAGCACCCTCACCCCGGGTACGCAGTATTTT
CASSTLTPGTQYF
>few|TRBD1|TRBJ1-2|TRBV20-1
TGCAGTGCTTCTACTACAGGGGGCGCGTATGGCTACACCTTC
CSASTTGGAYGYTF
>-|-|TRBJ1-3|TRBV28
TGTGCCAGCAGTTTCTTCACATACAGGGCAGCCTCTGGAAACACCATATATTTT
CASSFFTYRAASGNTIYF
>many|-|TRBJ1-5|TRBV7-2
TGTGCCAGCAGCTCCCCTGGATGGCCCCAGCATTTT
CASSSPGWPQHF
>few|-|TRBJ1-3|TRBV11-2
TGTGCCAGCAGCAGGGGGAGGGCCCTCTCTGGAAACACCATATATTTT
CASSRGRALSGNTIYF
>-|TRBD1|TRBJ2-4|TRBV7-9
TGTGCCAGCAGCCTCCCTAGGGACAGGGAAAACATTCAGTACTTC
CASSLPRDRENIQYF
>few|-|TRBJ1-2|TRBV28
TGTGCCAGCAGTCTCCCGACAGATGGCTACACCTTC
CASSLPTDGYTF
>few|TRBD1|TRBJ1-2|TRBV12-3/TRBV12-4
TGTGCCAGCAGTCCACGACAGGGGGCCGTCTATGGCTACACCTTC
CASSPRQGAVYGYTF
>-|-|TRBJ1-3|TRBV4-2
TGTGCCAGCAGCCAAGAAACCGGTGGAGGGGCCCCTGGAAACACCATATATTTT
CASSQETGGGAPGNTIYF
>-|-|TRBJ2-7|TRBV6-2/TRBV6-3
TGTGCCAGCAGTTACTCGAGACCCGAGCAGTACTTC
CASSYSRPEQYF
>many|-|TRBJ1-5|TRBV4-2
TGTGCCAGCAGCCCCCAAGTCCATAGCAATCAGCCCCAGCATTTT
CASSPQVHSNQPQHF
>-|-|TRBJ1-3|TRBV4-1
TGCGCCAGCAGCCAACCGGGAAGCGGAAACACCATATATTTT
CASSQPGSGNTIYF
>-|-|TRBJ2-1|TRBV4-2
TGTGCCAGCAGCCAAGAGGTCGGTCTACTTGACAATGAGCAGTTCTTC
CASSQEVGLLDNEQFF
>-|-|TRBJ2-7|TRBV24-1
TGTGCCACCAGTGCCGGGACAGGGGGACTAGCGGACTACGAGCAGTACTTC
CATSAGTGGLADYEQYF
>few|-|TRBJ2-7|TRBV29-1
TGCAGCGTATCGGGTGGTTACGAGCAGTACTTC
CSVSGGYEQYF
>few|-|TRBJ1-4|TRBV15
TGTGCCACCAGCAACCCTTTAGCAACTAATGAAAAACTGTTTTTT
CATSNPLATNEKLFF
>-|-|TRBJ1-5|TRBV20-1
TGCAGTGCTCTACTTGGAGCGGGTAATCAGCCCCAGCATTTT
CSALLGAGNQPQHF
>few|-|TRBJ2-7|TRBV5-1
TGCGCCAGCAGCATCGGAGAGGACGAGCAGTACTTC
CASSIGEDEQYF
>-|TRBD2|TRBJ2-1|TRBV10-3
TGTGCCATCAGCCCGTCTCCGGGAGGTAACAATGAGCAGTTCTTC
CAISPSPGGNNEQFF
>-|-|TRBJ1-2|TRBV10-3
TGTGCCATCAGTGAGAGAAGGCCCTATGGCTACACCTTC
CAISERRPYGYTF
>few|TRBD2|TRBJ2-1|TRBV9
TGTGCCAGCAGTGGGACTAGCGGATACAATGAGCAGTTCTTC
CASSGTSGYNEQFF
>few|TRBD1|TRBJ1-2|TRBV27
TGTGCCACACGGGACAGCGTTAACTATGGCTACACCTTC
CATRDSVNYGYTF
>many|-|TRBJ1-4|TRBV29-1
TGCAGCGTTGGGGAAAGGGAAAAACTGTTTTTT
CSVGEREKLFF
>-|TRBD2|TRBJ2-4|TRBV20-1
TGCAGTGCTAGAGATGGGACTAGGGTTGGAAACATTCAGTACTTC
CSARDGTRVGNIQYF